This T cell receptor (beta chain) was sequenced during a study of T cells in Graves' hyperthyroidism and ophthalmopathy. Study-level results: Most thyroid clonotypes expanded above 0.001 appeared in blood too. Progression to ophthalmopathy was predicted a median of approximately 6.4 months early.

What was amplified from RNA transcripts were TCR beta CDR3 regions. When the TCR CDR3 underwent first-round RT-PCR, the HTBI primer set was used. MiXCR, run by TCRdb on the multiplex PCR reads, gives a single entry per CDR3 protein. The sample includes roughly 500,000 distinct CDR3 sequences, about 15% of them seen just once. V shed 0 bases and J shed 5 bases, with 10 bases lying between them. The CDR3 is 14 amino acids. The germline V gene encodes CDR1 LNHDA and CDR2 SQIVND (reference sequence). Comments on this clonotype: Its specificity is unknown.

The sequence was obtained from a woman aged 25-40 years with Graves' hyperthyroidism that later progressed to Graves' ophthalmopathy. The chain couples TRBV19 to TRBJ1-1, with a possible D match to TRBD1 (5 bases). Material for sequencing was blood. The CDR3 sequence is CASSIDLDSTEAFF. CDR3 DNA: TGTGCCAGTAGTATAGATCTTGACAGTACTGAAGCTTTCTTT.